What follows are 23 T cell receptor beta chains derived from one specimen sequenced in a study of T cells in localized non-small cell lung cancer (dated by TCRdb to the early 2020s). Library preparation employed the immunoSEQ multiplex PCR assay. This is the immuneACCESS table as TCRdb keeps it, with only in-frame sequences that have V and J called. A part of the clones is gone; compared with another copy, unresolved V genes explain less than half, and the rest is unexplained. This sample holds about 25,000 clones; 80% to 90% were observed only once. 13% to 15% of the sample is held by the ten biggest clonotypes. The material sequenced was peripheral blood, taken before any cancer treatment. The receptors come from a female donor of 60 years or more with stage I lung adenocarcinoma.

This chain links TRBV4-2 with TRBJ2-3, with TRBD2 matching 13 bases. The CDR3 length is 18 residues. Germline loops: CDR1 LGHNA, CDR2 YNFKEQ. The junction had 8 bases not matched to a gene; V was cut back by 0 bases and J by 5 bases. The CDR3 coding sequence is TGTGCCAGCAGCCAAGAATTTGGGACTAGCGGGGATGAAGATACGCAGTATTTT. It is translated as CASSQEFGTSGDEDTQYF.

This clone was detected a few times. The chain carries TRBV18 and TRBJ1-2, with 10 bases aligning to TRBD1. This CDR3 has 14 residues. With V trimmed by 5 bases and J by 2 bases, 2 bases remained unmatched. Germline CDR1 is KGHSH and CDR2 is LQKENI. The chain's CDR3 is CASSTDRGNYGYTF. CDR3 coding DNA: TGTGCCAGCTCAACGGACAGGGGGAACTATGGCTACACCTTC.

This sequence joins TRBV19 and TRBJ1-2; no reliable D call. The ends were cut back, 5 bases at V and 7 bases at J, with 17 bases in the middle. The germline CDR1 and CDR2 sequences are LNHDA and SQIVND (reference sequence). The CDR3 length is 14 residues. The CDR3 protein is CASSVSPGGLGYTF. The CDR3 coding sequence is TGTGCCAGTAGTGTCTCCCCGGGAGGTCTTGGCTACACCTTC. The full variable domain, completed using reference TRBV19 and TRBJ1-2, is DGGITQSPKYLFRKEGQNVTLSCEQNLNHDAMYWYRQDPGQGLRLIYYSQIVNDFQKGDIAEGYSVSREKKESFPLTVTSAQKNPTAFYLCASSVSPGGLGYTFGSGTRLTVV.

This clone was detected only a few times. The rearrangement joins TRBV19 to TRBJ1-5; D ambiguous. Germline lookup yields CDR1 LNHDA and CDR2 SQIVND (reference sequence). V lost 3 bases, J lost 3 bases, and 12 bases lay in between. The CDR3 loop spans 15 amino acids. The CDR3 loop is CASSIEGTNNQPQHF. The DNA for the CDR3 is TGTGCCAGTAGTATCGAGGGCACTAACAATCAGCCCCAGCATTTT.

V usage is TRBV30 and J usage is TRBJ1-3; no reliable D call. V was cut by 5 bases and J by 2 bases, with 16 bases left in between. This CDR3 has 15 residues. Germline CDR1 reads GTSNPN; CDR2 reads SVGIG (reference sequence). CDR3 nucleotide sequence: TGTGCCTGGGTAATGTCAGGAGCAGCTGGAAACACCATATATTTT. Its protein is CAWVMSGAAGNTIYF.

This chain links TRBV9 with TRBJ2-5; TRBD2 agrees at 12 bases. The germline V gene encodes CDR1 SGDLS and CDR2 YYNGEE. The CDR3 has 16 amino acids. V lost 1 base to trimming and J lost 4 bases; unmatched junction nucleotides: 5. CDR3 DNA: TGTGCCAGCAGCGTAATGGCTAGCGGGGGGGTAGAGACCCAGTACTTC. Its translation: CASSVMASGGVETQYF.

CDR3 residues: CASSSNANTIYF. The DNA for the CDR3 is TGTGCCAGCAGCTCAAATGCTAACACCATATATTTT. V usage is TRBV7-9 and J usage is TRBJ1-3; D ambiguous. V gave up 4 bases and J gave up 7 bases, with 8 bases separating them. There are 12 residues in the CDR3. Germline CDR1 is SEHNR and CDR2 is FQNEAQ (reference sequence).

The rearrangement uses TRBV5-1 and TRBJ2-1; D is possibly TRBD1 or TRBD2 (5 bases each). V lost 0 bases and J lost 0, with 13 bases in between. There are 17 residues in the CDR3. Germline V gene data show CDR1 as SGHRS and CDR2 as YFSETQ. CDR3 sequence (DNA): TGCGCCAGCAGCTTGGTGACCGGGACGACCTCCTACAATGAGCAGTTCTTC. It encodes CASSLVTGTTSYNEQFF.

The rearrangement joins TRBV5-1 to TRBJ2-2; D not certain. Between the trimmed V and J ends, which lost 0 bases and 6 bases, there was a span of 9 bases. Germline CDR1 reads SGHRS; CDR2 reads YFSETQ. CDR3 length equals 14 residues. CDR3 loop: CASSLGLSAGELFF. The CDR3 DNA follows: TGCGCCAGCAGCTTGGGTTTGTCAGCCGGGGAGCTGTTTTTT. Using reference TRBV5-1 and TRBJ2-2 for the parts outside the CDR3, the full variable domain is KAGVTQTPRYLIKTRGQQVTLSCSPISGHRSVSWYQQTPGQGLQFLFEYFSETQRNKGNFPGRFSGRQFSNSRSEMNVSTLELGDSALYLCASSLGLSAGELFFGEGSRLTVL.

This clone was detected only once. The genes are TRBV12-5 and TRBJ1-2; 9 bases are shared with TRBD1. V lost 5 bases to trimming and J lost 7 bases; unmatched junction nucleotides: 17. The CDR3 runs to 17 residues. The V gene's germline CDR1 is LGHNT and CDR2 FRNRAP. The chain's CDR3 is CASGLQDRGTTTFGYTF. The DNA for the CDR3 is TGTGCTAGTGGTCTCCAGGACAGGGGAACCACGACCTTTGGCTACACCTTC.

This chain uses TRBV10-1 with TRBJ1-1; a weak D match, TRBD1 (6 bases). Trimming removed 3 bases at V and 5 bases at J, with 16 bases between. The CDR3 spans 15 residues. Germline V gene sequence: CDR1 WNHNN, CDR2 SYGVQD (reference sequence). The CDR3 DNA reads as TGCGCCAGCAGTGATGGGACACCGGGTCGGACTGAAGCTTTCTTT. As protein: CASSDGTPGRTEAFF.

This clone was observed a single time. V and J are TRBV9 and TRBJ2-3; 7 bases map to TRBD2. The CDR3 extends over 13 amino acids. The ends lost 7 bases at V and 2 bases at J; junction bases unmatched: 4. Germline-derived CDR1 and CDR2 are SGDLS and YYNGEE. Here the CDR3 reads CASRSGDTDTQYF. The DNA for the CDR3 is TGTGCCAGCCGGAGCGGGGACACAGATACGCAGTATTTT.

The chain is built from TRBV6-1 and TRBJ1-1; D is undetermined. V lost 7 bases, J lost 5 bases, and 11 bases lay in between. The CDR3 sequence is 12 residues long. CDR1 and CDR2 (germline): MNHNS, SASEGT. The CDR3 here is CASTLSGTEAFF. In DNA form, the CDR3 reads TGTGCCAGCACTCTTTCGGGAACTGAAGCTTTCTTT.

DNA for the CDR3: TGTGCCAGCAGCCTTGGACAGGGGGCGCGCCTTCCGTACTTC. This codes for CASSLGQGARLPYF. The chain combines TRBV5-8 with TRBJ2-5; TRBD1 agrees at 11 bases. The CDR3 consists of 14 residues. Germline V CDR1 and CDR2: SGHTS, YDEGEE. V lost 4 bases to trimming and J lost 13 bases; unmatched junction nucleotides: 12.

The J gene is TRBJ1-1, the V gene TRBV7-9; maybe TRBD1 (6 bases). V shed 3 bases and J shed 7 bases, with 12 bases lying between them. Germline CDR1 reads SEHNR; CDR2 reads FQNEAQ (reference sequence). CDR3 length equals 13 residues. The CDR3 nucleotides are TGTGCCAGCAGCTTTGGGAAAGGGGGTGAAGCTTTCTTT. This translates into CASSFGKGGEAFF.

The chain couples TRBV10-1 to TRBJ1-1, with D unresolved. Trimming stripped 0 bases from V and 10 bases from J, with 15 bases between. The CDR3 covers 14 residues. CDR1 is WNHNN and CDR2 is SYGVQD in the germline V gene (reference sequence). This chain's CDR3 is CASSESGTISGAFF. CDR3 nucleotide sequence: TGCGCCAGCAGTGAGTCAGGTACGATTTCGGGAGCTTTCTTT.

The genes are TRBV30 and TRBJ1-5, with D uncertain. Germline CDR1 reads GTSNPN; CDR2 reads SVGIG (reference sequence). The CDR3 has 13 residues. The germline V and J ends were trimmed by 3 bases and 6 bases, with 12 bases remaining between them. This CDR3 reads CAWSLGNPQPQHF. The CDR3 bases are TGTGCCTGGAGCCTTGGCAATCCTCAGCCCCAGCATTTT. The entire variable domain, with the rest obtained from reference TRBV30 and TRBJ1-5, is as follows: SQTIHQWPATLVQPVGSPLSLECTVEGTSNPNLYWYRQAAGRGLQLLFYSVGIGQISSEVPQNLSASRPQDRQFILSSKKLLLSDSGFYLCAWSLGNPQPQHFGDGTRLSIL.

J is TRBJ1-5 and V is TRBV15; D is ambiguous. Germline V lookup: CDR1 LNHNV, CDR2 YYDKDF (reference sequence). With 0 bases removed from V and 1 base from J, the gap between germline ends came to 13 bases. CDR3 length equals 17 residues. The CDR3 DNA sequence: TGTGCCACCAGCAGAGATGAAAGGGCCTCGAGCAATCAGCCCCAGCATTTT. Its protein is CATSRDERASSNQPQHF.

The J gene is TRBJ2-1, the V gene TRBV6-1; unclear D gene. The germline V and J ends were trimmed by 2 bases and 6 bases, with 5 bases remaining between them. Germline V gene sequence: CDR1 MNHNS, CDR2 SASEGT. The CDR3 has 12 amino acids. The CDR3 DNA reads TGTGCCAGCAGTGAACAAGGCAATGAGCAGTTCTTC. Protein: CASSEQGNEQFF.

The chain combines TRBV9 with TRBJ1-2, with 7 bases matching TRBD1. Germline V CDR1 and CDR2: SGDLS, YYNGEE. The CDR3 spans 15 residues. The V gene end was trimmed by 0 bases and the J gene end by 8 bases; junction bases not matched to a gene: 10. The CDR3 sequence: CASSVELRGQGGYTF. The DNA for the CDR3 is TGTGCCAGCAGCGTAGAATTAAGGGGGCAGGGAGGCTACACCTTC. Looking up the rest from reference TRBV9 and TRBJ1-2 gives the full variable domain: DSGVTQTPKHLITATGQRVTLRCSPRSGDLSVYWYQQSLDQGLQFLIQYYNGEERAKGNILERFSAQQFPDLHSELNLSSLELGDSALYFCASSVELRGQGGYTFGSGTRLTVV.

The gene calls are TRBV5-1 and TRBJ2-1; 10 bases are a match to TRBD2. Germline assignment: CDR1 SGHRS and CDR2 YFSETQ. Trimming at V came to 8 bases and at J to 8 bases, leaving 7 bases not matched to a gene. The CDR3 spans 13 residues. The CDR3 bases are TGCGCCAGTTCTAGCGGGAGTAATTATGAGCAGTTCTTC. It encodes CASSSGSNYEQFF.

CDR3 coding DNA: TGTGCCAGCAGTTCCCGACTGTACTCTGGAAACACCATATATTTT. Encoded protein: CASSSRLYSGNTIYF. The chain is built from TRBV6-5 and TRBJ1-3; D not resolved. Germline CDR1 reads MNHEY; CDR2 reads SVGAGI. V gave up 4 bases and J gave up 0 bases, with 10 bases separating them. CDR3 length equals 15 residues.

The chain uses TRBV19 and TRBJ1-2; TRBD1 aligns across 9 bases. Germline trimming cut 8 bases from V and 5 bases from J; bases unmatched to any gene: 12. Germline-derived CDR1 and CDR2 are LNHDA and SQIVND (reference sequence). This CDR3 comprises 15 residues. CDR3 sequence: CASSRPGTGFYGYTF. In nucleotides, the CDR3 is TGTGCCAGTTCTAGACCCGGGACAGGGTTTTATGGCTACACCTTC.